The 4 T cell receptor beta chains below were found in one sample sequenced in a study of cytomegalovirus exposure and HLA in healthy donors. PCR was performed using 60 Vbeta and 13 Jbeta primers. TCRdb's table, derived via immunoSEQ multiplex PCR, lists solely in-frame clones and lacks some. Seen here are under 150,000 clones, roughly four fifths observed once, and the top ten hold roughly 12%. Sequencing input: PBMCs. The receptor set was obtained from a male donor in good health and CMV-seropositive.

DNA for the CDR3: TGTGCCAGCGGGACAGGGCTGGGTGGGGCCAACGTCCTGACTTTC. It is translated as CASGTGLGGANVLTF. This rearrangement joins TRBV27 to TRBJ2-6; 9 bases align to TRBD1. The CDR3 contains 15 residues. Germline assignment: CDR1 MNHEY and CDR2 SMNVEV (reference sequence). V trimming: 8 bases; J trimming: 3 bases; junction bases outside the gene matches: 5.

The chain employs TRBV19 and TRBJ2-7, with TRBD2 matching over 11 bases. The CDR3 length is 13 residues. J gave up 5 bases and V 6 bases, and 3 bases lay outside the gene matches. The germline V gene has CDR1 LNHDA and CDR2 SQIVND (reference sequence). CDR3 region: CASSLLAGDEQYF. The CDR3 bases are TGTGCCAGTAGCTTACTAGCGGGAGACGAGCAGTACTTC. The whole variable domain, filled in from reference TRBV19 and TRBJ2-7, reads DGGITQSPKYLFRKEGQNVTLSCEQNLNHDAMYWYRQDPGQGLRLIYYSQIVNDFQKGDIAEGYSVSREKKESFPLTVTSAQKNPTAFYLCASSLLAGDEQYFGPGTRLTVT.

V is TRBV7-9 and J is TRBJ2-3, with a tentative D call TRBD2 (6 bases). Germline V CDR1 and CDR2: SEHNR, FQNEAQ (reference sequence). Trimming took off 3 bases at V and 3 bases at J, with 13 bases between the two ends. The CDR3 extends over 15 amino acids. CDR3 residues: CASSFASVLTDTQYF. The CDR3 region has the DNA TGTGCCAGCAGCTTCGCTAGCGTCCTAACAGATACGCAGTATTTT.

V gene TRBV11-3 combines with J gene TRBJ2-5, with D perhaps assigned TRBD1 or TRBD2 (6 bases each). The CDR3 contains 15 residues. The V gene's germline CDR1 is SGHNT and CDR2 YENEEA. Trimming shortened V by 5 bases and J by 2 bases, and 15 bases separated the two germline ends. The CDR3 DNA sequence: TGTGCCAGCAGCCTAGGGGGAGGTAAACAAGAGACCCAGTACTTC. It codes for CASSLGGGKQETQYF.